The subject of this entry is one T cell receptor beta chain. The antigen is unknown. The data originate from a study of blood T cells in healthy people across ages. Together with a sample-barcoded 5' primer, a J-beta primer mix was included in a second PCR lasting 7 to 11 cycles. One entry per CDR3 protein results from TCRdb running MiXCR on the 5' RACE reads. The table includes more than 900,000 distinct CDR3 sequences, around 27% detected once. The CDR3 has 13 residues. In germline, CDR1 is SGHTA, CDR2 FQGNSA. Study-level results: A strong correlation was seen between TCR beta diversity and naive T cell percentage.

These records were also assigned to another study, of T cells of mothers and their children.

The clonotype was recovered from a girl aged 2 to 10 in good health. Sequenced input: blood. This sequence joins TRBV7-2 and TRBJ2-5; D gene uncertain. The J call may not be correct, given that the DNA end is closer to TRBJ2-7. The CDR3 loop is CASSSTWTYEQYF. CDR3 sequence (DNA): TGTGCCAGCAGCTCGACATGGACCTACGAGCAGTACTTC.